Below, one TCR beta chain is given with its context. This entry comes from a study of blood T cell repertoires in COVID-19. Recruits, aged about 18 to 100 years, lived in 24 US areas. Symptom resolution, clearance, or two negative PCRs marked donors in Cohort 3 as recovered. J gave up 4 bases and V 8 bases, and 7 bases lay outside the gene matches. The CDR3 length is 13 residues. In the source study's methods: Amplification from reference gene primers served as the basis for estimated nucleated cell counts. TCRdb's table, derived via immunoSEQ multiplex PCR, lists solely in-frame clones and lacks some. V and J calls and clone size are as listed in that table; D and trimming were resolved from the DNA. The sample lists 110,000 to 150,000 clones; roughly 75% were seen once.

Sample: PBMCs or T cells enriched from blood (not recorded which). The TCR comes from a woman between 45 and 65 years old who had recovered from COVID-19. J is TRBJ2-5 and V is TRBV12-3 or TRBV12-4, with 7 bases identical to TRBD1. The CDR3 nucleotides are TGTGCCAGCGGCAAACAGGGGTCAGAGACCCAGTACTTC. Protein product: CASGKQGSETQYF.